A single sample is the source of the 8 T cell receptor beta chains below, sequenced in a study of T cell responses to AZD1222 COVID-19 vaccine (dated by TCRdb to the early 2020s). In light of the paper, this sample's time point label describes: about 28 days (+/-7) after the second vaccine dose. To prepare the library, the immunoSEQ multiplex PCR assay was applied. The source is immuneACCESS, and TCRdb retained only in-frame sequences with V and J called. Part of the clones is not carried over; for the studies checked, unresolved V genes explain less than half of this, and the remainder is unexplained. The sample profile shows 120,000 or so clones; approximately 90% of them were found once. 6.5% to 7.5% of the sample goes to the ten largest clones. The input for sequencing was peripheral blood, taken 28 days after the second AZD1222 dose. The receptors shown here come from an adult who received the AZD1222 COVID-19 vaccine.

The gene calls are TRBV5-1 and TRBJ2-3; a weak D match, TRBD2 (6 bases). CDR1 and CDR2 from the germline V gene are SGHRS and YFSETQ. V was trimmed by 1 base and J by 1 base, leaving 10 bases between them. The CDR3 sequence is 15 residues long. This CDR3 reads CASSLWTGGTDTQYF. CDR3 nucleotide sequence: TGCGCCAGCAGCTTGTGGACGGGGGGCACAGATACGCAGTATTTT.

This chain uses TRBV6-5 with TRBJ2-2; D is perhaps TRBD1 or TRBD2 (6 bases each). The CDR3 totals 13 residues. Germline CDR1 and CDR2: MNHEY and SVGAGI. V lost 5 bases to trimming and J lost 6 bases, with 10 bases between them. CDR3 in DNA: TGTGCCAGCAGTCCCGGGGGCCCCGGGGAGCTGTTTTTT. Residues: CASSPGGPGELFF.

The CDR3 region has the DNA TGTGCCAGCAGTCTGGGGACAGGGGACTATGGCTACACCTTC. Translation gives CASSLGTGDYGYTF. The rearrangement links TRBV27 to TRBJ1-2; 10 bases align to TRBD1. The CDR3 spans 14 residues. V was clipped by 5 bases and J by 3 bases; unmatched bases: 3. Germline CDR1 MNHEY, CDR2 SMNVEV (reference sequence).

This clone was seen a single time. This chain joins TRBV9 and TRBJ2-1; TRBD2 matches at 13 bases. V lost 2 bases, J lost 7 bases, and 3 bases stayed unmatched. This CDR3 has 15 amino acids. Germline V lookup: CDR1 SGDLS, CDR2 YYNGEE. CDR3 region: CASSVQTSGGNEQFF. The DNA for the CDR3 is TGTGCCAGCAGCGTCCAGACTAGCGGGGGGAATGAGCAGTTCTTC. The variable domain in full, with the rest retrieved from reference TRBV9 and TRBJ2-1, is DSGVTQTPKHLITATGQRVTLRCSPRSGDLSVYWYQQSLDQGLQFLIQYYNGEERAKGNILERFSAQQFPDLHSELNLSSLELGDSALYFCASSVQTSGGNEQFFGPGTRLTVL.

J is TRBJ2-7 and V is TRBV29-1; no clear D gene. Germline values: CDR1 SQVTM, CDR2 ANQGSEA. V lost 3 bases and J 8 bases, leaving 14 bases between the germline ends. The CDR3 is 12 amino acids. The CDR3 DNA is TGCAGCGTTGAGAGTGCTAGTACCAAGCAGTACTTC. This encodes CSVESASTKQYF.

The chain uses TRBV7-8 and TRBJ1-4, with D possibly TRBD1 on 5 matching bases. This CDR3 has 15 amino acids. CDR1 and CDR2 from the germline V gene are SGHVS and FQNEAQ. V was shortened by 1 base and J by 8 bases, with 14 bases between the two germline ends. CDR3 coding DNA: TGTGCCAGCAGCTTAGGTTCAGGGTCAGGGGAAAAACTGTTTTTT. Translation: CASSLGSGSGEKLFF.

A single count supports this clone. The chain couples TRBV6-2 or TRBV6-3 to TRBJ1-1; D is unclear. Germline V gene sequence: CDR1 MNHEY, CDR2 SVGEGT. V was trimmed by 3 bases and J by 0 bases, leaving 8 bases between them. This CDR3 has 14 residues. The CDR3 coding sequence is TGTGCCAGCAGTTATCCGGGGTTGAACACTGAAGCTTTCTTT. Its protein is CASSYPGLNTEAFF.

The rearrangement links TRBV19 to TRBJ2-7; no reliable D call. Per the germline V gene, CDR1 is LNHDA and CDR2 is SQIVND (reference sequence). Trimming pared 3 bases from V and 0 bases from J, leaving 9 bases between. This CDR3 contains 14 residues. The CDR3 DNA sequence: TGTGCCAGTAGTATCTCTCGCGGCTCCTACGAGCAGTACTTC. Translated: CASSISRGSYEQYF.